Shown below are 15 T cell receptor beta chains from a single sample sequenced in a study of graft-versus-host responses after intestinal transplantation. Sequencing was performed with immunoSEQ multiplex PCR; in TCRdb, only in-frame clones are kept and a portion is missing. The table has over 100,000 clones, 90% to 95% seen once. Their recognized antigens are unknown. Sample: unstimulated CD4+ T cells sorted from spleen or lymph node cells, taken before transplant. Source of these receptors: a human donor who was the organ donor for an intestinal transplant.

CDR3 sequence: CASSLQGALVTGELFF. The CDR3 nucleotides are TGTGCCAGCAGCTTACAGGGGGCGCTGGTCACCGGGGAGCTGTTTTTT. The gene calls are TRBV11-2 and TRBJ2-2; 8 nucleotides agree with TRBD1. Per the germline V gene, CDR1 is SGHAT and CDR2 is FQNNGV. CDR3 length: 16 amino acids. V trimming: 2 bases; J trimming: 4 bases; junction bases outside the gene matches: 6. The complete variable domain, with remaining parts taken from reference TRBV11-2 and TRBJ2-2, reads EAGVAQSPRYKIIEKRQSVAFWCNPISGHATLYWYQQILGQGPKLLIQFQNNGVVDDSQLPKDRFSAERLKGVDSTLKIQPAKLEDSAVYLCASSLQGALVTGELFFGEGSRLTVL.

J is TRBJ1-3 and V is TRBV19; D may be TRBD1 (5 bases). The germline gives CDR1 LNHDA, CDR2 SQIVND (reference sequence). This CDR3 spans 15 amino acids. V lost 6 bases and J lost 5, with 17 bases in between. The CDR3 nucleotides are TGTGCCAGTAGATCGGGACTCAAGACGCGAAACACCATATATTTT. Protein: CASRSGLKTRNTIYF.

This chain uses TRBV6-5 with TRBJ2-7; 11 bases map to TRBD2. The CDR3 runs 14 residues. CDR1 is MNHEY, CDR2 SVGAGI, per germline. The junction had 8 bases not matched to a gene; V was cut back by 6 bases and J by 7 bases. CDR3 region: CASSQLAGEGEQYF. DNA for the CDR3: TGTGCCAGCAGCCAACTAGCGGGAGAAGGGGAGCAGTACTTC.

V and J are TRBV2 and TRBJ1-1; D unclear. Germline CDR1 reads SNHLY; CDR2 reads FYNNEI. This CDR3 has 14 amino acids. V was trimmed by 2 bases and J by 6 bases, leaving 13 bases between them. CDR3 protein: CASSEIANGAEAFF. The CDR3 DNA sequence: TGTGCCAGCAGTGAAATTGCCAACGGGGCTGAAGCTTTCTTT.

J is TRBJ2-3 and V is TRBV9; the match to TRBD2 covers 10 bases. The J segment lost 0 bases and the V segment lost 2 bases, leaving 6 bases of the junction unmatched. CDR1 and CDR2 (germline): SGDLS, YYNGEE. There are 17 residues in the CDR3. CDR3 sequence (DNA): TGTGCCAGCAGCGTGGATCTAGCGGGAGCGAGCACAGATACGCAGTATTTT. Translation: CASSVDLAGASTDTQYF.

This clone has only a few counts. This chain uses TRBV6-6 with TRBJ2-7; either TRBD1 or TRBD2 may supply D (5 bases each). Germline V gene lookup returns CDR1 MNHNY and CDR2 SVGAGI (reference sequence). V gave up 7 bases and J gave up 8 bases, with 18 bases separating them. The CDR3 contains 13 residues. The CDR3 region has the DNA TGTGCCAGCACCCATGAGACCACGGGGCAGCAGTACTTC. Its protein product is CASTHETTGQQYF.

In this sample, this clone turned up once. The chain combines TRBV18 with TRBJ2-7; no clear D. V was clipped by 3 bases and J by 3 bases, with 3 bases between them. The CDR3 is made up of 11 amino acids. Germline V CDR1 and CDR2: KGHSH, LQKENI. The CDR3 DNA reads TGTGCCAGCTCACCGATCTACGAGCAGTACTTC. Amino acids: CASSPIYEQYF. The variable domain in full, with the rest retrieved from reference TRBV18 and TRBJ2-7, is NAGVMQNPRHLVRRRGQEARLRCSPMKGHSHVYWYRQLPEEGLKFMVYLQKENIIDESGMPKERFSAEFPKEGPSILRIQQVVRGDSAAYFCASSPIYEQYFGPGTRLTVT.

The chain couples TRBV5-1 to TRBJ2-7, with 9 positions matching TRBD1. The germline V gene has CDR1 SGHRS and CDR2 YFSETQ. The V and J ends lost 0 bases and 3 bases, in that order; junction bases with no gene match: 10. CDR3 length equals 17 residues. CDR3 sequence (DNA): TGCGCCAGCAGCTTGGGCTTGCCCGGACAGGGGCACTACGAGCAGTACTTC. Translating it yields CASSLGLPGQGHYEQYF.

The rearrangement joins TRBV6-6 to TRBJ2-7; D is perhaps TRBD1 (6 bases). From germline, CDR1 is MNHNY and CDR2 SVGAGI (reference sequence). Trimming took off 3 bases at V and 5 bases at J, with 14 bases between the two ends. The CDR3 consists of 14 residues. The DNA of the CDR3 is TGTGCCAGCAGTTATTCTCAGGGGCGGGACGAGCAGTACTTC. It specifies CASSYSQGRDEQYF.

V gene TRBV2 combines with J gene TRBJ2-6, with D possibly matching TRBD1 (6 bases). Germline loops: CDR1 SNHLY, CDR2 FYNNEI. Trimming shortened V by 6 bases and J by 2 bases, and 8 bases separated the two germline ends. CDR3 length: 14 amino acids. The DNA for the CDR3 is TGTGCCAGCAGCACAGGGACTGGGGCCAACGTCCTGACTTTC. Protein product: CASSTGTGANVLTF.

This chain's CDR3 is CASSSLSGGGTEAFF. In nucleotides, the CDR3 is TGTGCCAGCAGTTCGCTTTCAGGGGGAGGGACTGAAGCTTTCTTT. The V call is TRBV27, the J call TRBJ1-1; 7 bases line up with TRBD1. CDR3 length: 15 residues. J was trimmed by 5 bases and V by 4 bases; bases with no gene match: 10. The germline CDR1 and CDR2 sequences are MNHEY and SMNVEV (reference sequence).

This clone was seen more than once but under ten times. The gene calls are TRBV2 and TRBJ1-2; D is ambiguous. Germline V lookup: CDR1 SNHLY, CDR2 FYNNEI. The CDR3 is made up of 11 amino acids. V lost 6 bases and J lost 5, with 7 bases in between. This CDR3 reads CASRPEYGYTF. CDR3 nucleotides: TGTGCCAGCAGGCCGGAGTATGGCTACACCTTC.

The genes are TRBV14 and TRBJ1-3; D ambiguous. The germline V and J ends were trimmed by 4 bases and 4 bases, with 17 bases remaining between them. The length of the CDR3 is 16 residues. Germline V lookup: CDR1 SGHDN, CDR2 FVKESK. The CDR3 reads CASSPQTGGYGNTIYF. The CDR3 nucleotides are TGTGCCAGCAGCCCCCAGACCGGAGGATACGGAAACACCATATATTTT.

The rearrangement joins TRBV5-6 to TRBJ2-3, with TRBD2 matching over 13 bases. The CDR3 loop spans 17 amino acids. The V and J ends lost 2 bases and 5 bases, in that order; junction bases with no gene match: 8. Germline V lookup: CDR1 SGHDT, CDR2 YYEEEE. CDR3 nucleotide sequence: TGTGCCAGCAGCTTTGGAGGACTAGCGGGAGTAGGAGATACGCAGTATTTT. This gives the protein CASSFGGLAGVGDTQYF.

The chain joins TRBV10-3 to TRBJ2-3; weak D call: TRBD1 (5 bases). Trimming took 7 bases from V and 2 from J, leaving 10 bases between them. This CDR3 has 13 amino acids. The germline V gene encodes CDR1 ENHRY and CDR2 SYGVKD. CDR3 loop: CAINGRDTDTQYF. The CDR3 DNA reads TGTGCCATCAACGGCAGGGACACAGATACGCAGTATTTT.